Below, one T cell receptor (beta chain) is given with its context. Original processing notes: Amplification with reference gene primers provided the estimates of nucleated cell counts. The assay was immunoSEQ multiplex PCR, and TCRdb's table has in-frame clones only and misses some. V, J and clone size are those of that table, while D and trimming were read from the DNA. The sample holds over 55,000 clones, roughly 85% seen once. V lost 5 bases to trimming and J lost 0 bases, with 10 bases between them. Germline CDR1 SGHVS, CDR2 FNYEAQ. CDR3 length: 15 residues. This sample is part of a study of blood T cell repertoires in COVID-19.

This chain uses TRBV7-6 with TRBJ2-2; possible D gene TRBD1, 5 bases. Sequencing was done on a sample of peripheral blood. The sequence derives from a woman older than 75 with acute or convalescent COVID-19. The CDR3 nucleotides are TGTGCCAGCAGCCCGACAGACGCGAACACCGGGGAGCTGTTTTTT. Encoded protein: CASSPTDANTGELFF.